The clone carrying this T cell receptor (beta chain) has just one count. The antigen remains unidentified. The data derive from a study of shared clonotypes between healthy human individuals. For the study at large: Serving as donors were a couple of women and three men, whose ages spanned 18 to 49.

The CDR3 totals 16 residues. Unmatched junction bases numbered 11, after V lost 5 bases and J lost 5 bases. Germline V gene data show CDR1 as LNHDA and CDR2 as SQIVND (reference sequence). Study-wide results and limits: The small donor group covered limited genetic and exposure diversity.

In the authors' methods: ImmunoSEQ output held junction-only sequences without quality scores, so filtering differed. The table came from immunoSEQ multiplex PCR; TCRdb's copy has only in-frame clones and leaves some out. V, J and clone size reflect that table, while D and trimming were determined from the DNA. The table includes 180,000 or so clones, 85% to 95% detected once. This chain uses TRBV19 with TRBJ2-1, with 8 bases lining up with TRBD2. This sequence originates from a woman in her 30s in good health. Material for sequencing was naive CD4+ T cells sorted from blood. Subset in this sample: CD45RA+ positively selected. CDR3 bases: TGTGCCAGTAGTTTCGCGGCGGGAGGAAAGGACAATGAGCAGTTCTTC. It encodes CASSFAAGGKDNEQFF.